This TCR beta chain was captured in a study of cytomegalovirus exposure and HLA in healthy donors. Clones were read by immunoSEQ multiplex PCR, and TCRdb kept only the in-frame ones, dropping some. The sample shows 150,000 to 200,000 clones, 84% of them seen only once. This CDR3 is 14 amino acids long. V shed 5 bases and J shed 6 bases, with 17 bases lying between them. Germline CDR1 is SGHNT and CDR2 is YENEEA. This TCR was recovered from a man between 18 and 35 years old in good health and CMV-seropositive. The sequenced sample was PBMCs. This rearrangement joins TRBV11-3 to TRBJ2-7; D may be TRBD2 (6 bases). The CDR3 DNA follows: TGTGCCAGCAGCCCTAGCCCCACTAGCCGCGAGCAGTACTTC. The encoded protein is CASSPSPTSREQYF.